Here is one T cell receptor (beta chain) with its context. Its cognate antigen is unknown. Treatment: oral pan-JAK inhibitor, 5-10 mg twice daily. The entry originates in a study of CD8+ T cells in alopecia areata. Overall study context: A 6-month period off drug followed tofacitinib, which lasted 6 to 18 months.

RNA extraction was followed by reverse transcription into cDNA, which acted as the sequencing template. The method was immunoSEQ multiplex PCR; TCRdb's version includes in-frame clones alone and lacks a portion of them. The data hold approximately 200,000 clones, with about 62% observed a single time. The CDR3 is 15 amino acids. Losses at the gene ends were 3 bases for V and 0 bases for J; bases not matched to a gene: 0. CDR1 is SGHVS and CDR2 is FQNEAQ in the germline V gene. Study-level points and caveats: Clonality in lesional scalp, especially alopecia totalis/universalis, exceeded that of normal scalp.

The TCR was taken from a human donor with alopecia areata. Sample: CD4+ T cells sorted from blood, taken at week 24, from a patient treated with tofacitinib. This chain uses TRBV7-8 with TRBJ2-1, with 9 nucleotides matching TRBD1. The CDR3 loop reads CASSLDRGSYNEQFF. In DNA form, the CDR3 reads TGTGCCAGCAGCTTGGACAGGGGCTCCTACAATGAGCAGTTCTTC.